Listed below are T cell receptor beta chains from one sample, sequenced in a study of shared clonotypes between healthy human individuals. Assay: immunoSEQ multiplex PCR; the TCRdb copy retains only in-frame clones and omits some. Of some 2,000,000 clones in the sample, roughly 95% were seen once. The sample comprised naive CD4+ T cells sorted from blood. The receptors originated from a man between 18 and 35 years old in good health. Both conserved end residues are part of each CDR3. The D gene is left open where the match is weak. Part of the rows lack a size; the others show once, few, many or a class for expanded clones.

size: -; J: TRBJ2-1; V: TRBV9; D: TRBD2; DNA: TGTGCCAGCAGCGTAGTAGCGGGGTTGGGCAATGAGCAGTTCTTC; CDR3: CASSVVAGLGNEQFF
size: -; J: TRBJ2-4; V: TRBV18; D: -; DNA: TGTGCCAGCTCACCCCGGGACACTCAGGTCATTCAGTACTTC; CDR3: CASSPRDTQVIQYF
size: -; J: TRBJ2-7; V: TRBV4-1; D: TRBD2; DNA: TGCGCCAGCAGCCTCCGTTTGAGACAGCGGGAGCTCTCCTACGAGCAGTACTTC; CDR3: CASSLRLRQRELSYEQYF
size: -; J: TRBJ1-1; V: TRBV7-2; D: TRBD1; DNA: TGTGCCAGCAGCATACGACAGGGGGACACTGAAGCTTTCTTT; CDR3: CASSIRQGDTEAFF
size: -; J: TRBJ2-5; V: TRBV7-7; D: TRBD2; DNA: TGTGCTAGCAGCCGCCTCGAAGCGGGGGGTCCAGAGACCCAGTACTTC; CDR3: CASSRLEAGGPETQYF
size: -; J: TRBJ1-6; V: TRBV6-1; D: TRBD1; DNA: TGTGCCAGCAGTGTCGACAGGGGTTCACCCCTCCACTTT; CDR3: CASSVDRGSPLHF
size: -; J: TRBJ2-7; V: TRBV9; D: -; DNA: TGTGCCAGCAGCCCATTCAAAGTCGGGGGCCCCAGCTCCTACGAGCAGTACTTC; CDR3: CASSPFKVGGPSSYEQYF
size: -; J: TRBJ1-2; V: TRBV18; D: TRBD1; DNA: TGTGCCAGCTCACCGCAGGGGGAAGGCTATGGCTACACCTTC; CDR3: CASSPQGEGYGYTF
size: -; J: TRBJ2-1; V: TRBV4-1; D: TRBD2; DNA: TGCGCCAGCAGCCGAGATACGGGACTAGGCTCCTACAATGAGCAGTTCTTC; CDR3: CASSRDTGLGSYNEQFF
size: -; J: TRBJ1-5; V: TRBV21-1; D: -; DNA: TGTGCCAGCAGCATCTTCAGGGCGCCCCAGCATTTT; CDR3: CASSIFRAPQHF
size: once; J: TRBJ1-1; V: TRBV7-9; D: -; DNA: TGTGCCAGCAGCTTAGGCACGGAGAACACTGAAGCTTTCTTT; CDR3: CASSLGTENTEAFF